The 21 T cell receptor beta chains below all came from one sample that was sequenced in a study of blood T cell repertoires in COVID-19. Method: immunoSEQ multiplex PCR; TCRdb's copy keeps in-frame clones and lacks some. This sample yields approximately 250,000 clones, of which about 80% are seen a single time; about 9.1% belongs to the top ten. The sequenced sample consisted of peripheral blood. Source of these receptors: a human donor in a cohort sampled during active COVID-19.

In this sample, this clone turned up once. This sequence joins TRBV7-9 and TRBJ1-2; 11 nucleotides agree with TRBD1. The CDR3 length is 18 residues. V was pared by 5 bases and J by 6 bases, with 17 bases of the junction left unmatched. CDR1 is SEHNR and CDR2 is FQNEAQ in the germline V gene (reference sequence). CDR3 in DNA: TGTGCCAGCAGCGCGAGGGGCCCCCGGACAGGGGGCGCCGATGGCTACACCTTC. Its translation is CASSARGPRTGGADGYTF.

The rearrangement uses TRBV29-1 and TRBJ2-7; 8 bases fit TRBD2. Trimming removed 4 bases from V and 3 bases from J; junction bases left unmatched: 2. The CDR3 has 12 amino acids. Germline CDR1 is SQVTM and CDR2 is ANQGSEA. This CDR3 is CSVVGTSYEQYF. The CDR3 nucleotides read TGCAGCGTTGTCGGGACTAGCTACGAGCAGTACTTC.

The V call is TRBV18, the J call TRBJ2-7; weak D call: TRBD2 (5 bases). Trimming removed 3 bases from V and 3 bases from J, with 9 bases in between. This CDR3 contains 13 residues. Germline loops: CDR1 KGHSH, CDR2 LQKENI. CDR3 nucleotide sequence: TGTGCCAGCTCACCCGGACTCGACTACGAGCAGTACTTC. It is translated as CASSPGLDYEQYF.

The chain uses TRBV19 and TRBJ1-5, with D uncertain. The CDR3 spans 12 residues. Trimming pared 5 bases from V and 6 bases from J, leaving 8 bases between. Germline CDR1 and CDR2: LNHDA and SQIVND (reference sequence). The CDR3 reads CASSSQRQPQHF. CDR3 DNA sequence: TGTGCCAGTAGTTCCCAGCGTCAGCCCCAGCATTTT.

V usage is TRBV4-2 and J usage is TRBJ2-6, with TRBD1 identical over 7 bases. The CDR3 is 21 amino acids. Germline-derived CDR1 and CDR2 are LGHNA and YNFKEQ. V trimming: 0 bases; J trimming: 1 base; junction bases outside the gene matches: 15. In nucleotides, the CDR3 is TGTGCCAGCAGCCAAGAACATTTTGGTACAGGGGCAGGGTCTGGGGCCAACGTCCTGACTTTC. This codes for CASSQEHFGTGAGSGANVLTF.

This sequence joins TRBV11-2 and TRBJ1-2; 9 bases are shared with TRBD1. Germline V gives CDR1 SGHAT, CDR2 FQNNGV. Losses at the gene ends were 3 bases for V and 8 bases for J; bases not matched to a gene: 7. This CDR3 has 14 amino acids. This CDR3 reads CASSFIQGAAGYTF. The CDR3 DNA follows: TGTGCCAGCAGCTTTATACAGGGGGCGGCGGGCTACACCTTC.

The chain combines TRBV18 with TRBJ1-1; TRBD1 agrees at 12 bases. Germline V gene sequence: CDR1 KGHSH, CDR2 LQKENI. Trimming at V came to 3 bases and at J to 2 bases, leaving 7 bases not matched to a gene. The CDR3 is made up of 17 amino acids. CDR3: CASSPFWDRGLNTEAFF. Written as DNA, the CDR3 is TGTGCCAGCTCACCGTTCTGGGACAGGGGGCTTAACACTGAAGCTTTCTTT.

Ten or more counts support this clone. The chain has TRBV5-5 and TRBJ1-2; 10 nucleotides match TRBD1. The V segment lost 1 base and the J segment 3 bases; nucleotides outside the gene matches: 6. The germline V gene encodes CDR1 SGHKS and CDR2 YYEKEE (reference sequence). The CDR3 is 16 residues long. The CDR3: CASSLTGQGGYYGYTF. DNA of the CDR3: TGTGCCAGCAGCTTGACTGGACAGGGGGGATACTATGGCTACACCTTC.

Comment on this clone: At the DNA level, this CDR3 is encoded by other sequences in the same sample as well. The chain has TRBV5-1 and TRBJ2-7, with a tentative D call TRBD1 (6 bases). Germline V CDR1 and CDR2: SGHRS, YFSETQ. The CDR3 loop spans 14 amino acids. Trimming took 0 bases from V and 0 from J, leaving 7 bases between them. DNA of the CDR3: TGCGCCAGCAGCTTGGTAGGGGGCTCCTACGAGCAGTACTTC. This gives the protein CASSLVGGSYEQYF.

The genes are TRBV27 and TRBJ2-1; 11 nucleotides align to TRBD2. J was trimmed by 9 bases and V by 7 bases; bases with no gene match: 5. Germline V CDR1 and CDR2: MNHEY, SMNVEV (reference sequence). The CDR3 extends over 13 amino acids. In nucleotides, the CDR3 is TGTGCCAGCACCATAGCGGGAGGGGGTGAGCAGTTCTTC. Protein product: CASTIAGGGEQFF.

The chain recombines TRBV5-1 with TRBJ2-7; 7 positions match TRBD1. This CDR3 comprises 16 residues. Germline V gene data show CDR1 as SGHRS and CDR2 as YFSETQ. V shed 0 bases and J 6 bases; nucleotides not matched to a gene: 12. The CDR3 is CASSLGRQGFGVEQYF. In DNA, the CDR3 is TGCGCCAGCAGCTTGGGCCGACAGGGATTTGGGGTCGAGCAGTACTTC.

This clone was counted only a few times. This rearrangement joins TRBV2 to TRBJ1-1; tentative D call: TRBD1 (6 bases). V dropped 4 bases and J dropped 6 bases, with 12 bases sitting between them. This CDR3 has 13 residues. The germline V gene has CDR1 SNHLY and CDR2 FYNNEI. The CDR3 loop is CASSAWGGPEAFF. The CDR3 DNA reads as TGTGCCAGCAGTGCCTGGGGGGGGCCTGAAGCTTTCTTT.

This clone has just one count. The chain carries TRBV6-5 and TRBJ2-5; 9 nucleotides line up with TRBD1. The CDR3 totals 14 residues. The ends lost 6 bases at V and 1 base at J; junction bases unmatched: 3. CDR1 and CDR2 from the germline V gene are MNHEY and SVGAGI. CDR3 nucleotide sequence: TGTGCCAGCAGGGACAGGGGAGTCCAAGAGACCCAGTACTTC. It yields the protein CASRDRGVQETQYF.

The CDR3 DNA reads TGTGCCTGCATGCCCGTAACGGACGGAGGTGTGCAGTACTTC. Translation gives CACMPVTDGGVQYF. V is TRBV2 and J is TRBJ2-7, with D maybe TRBD2 (5 bases). Trimming cost V 11 bases and J 9 bases, with 26 bases left between them. The CDR3 sequence is 14 residues long. In germline, CDR1 is SNHLY, CDR2 FYNNEI.

The rearrangement joins TRBV6-2 or TRBV6-3 to TRBJ2-3, with TRBD2 matching 8 bases. The CDR3 spans 15 residues. CDR1 and CDR2 (germline): MNHEY, SVGEGT. V lost 5 bases and J lost 1; bases outside the gene matches: 5. CDR3 residues: CASSLSGTRTDTQYF. CDR3 nucleotides: TGTGCCAGCAGTCTTAGCGGGACACGCACAGATACGCAGTATTTT.

The chain couples TRBV5-1 to TRBJ2-6; D uncertain. The germline CDR1 and CDR2 sequences are SGHRS and YFSETQ. V lost 3 bases, J lost 0 bases, and 31 bases lay in between. This CDR3 comprises 23 residues. This CDR3 reads CASSSASRPLANRHASGANVLTF. DNA for the CDR3: TGCGCCAGCAGCTCGGCCAGCCGGCCCCTTGCAAATAGACACGCCTCTGGGGCCAACGTCCTGACTTTC.

The rearrangement links TRBV28 to TRBJ2-7; TRBD1 agrees at 7 bases. Per the germline V gene, CDR1 is MDHEN and CDR2 is SYDVKM. The length of the CDR3 is 15 residues. The V gene end was trimmed by 3 bases and the J gene end by 3 bases; junction bases not matched to a gene: 8. The CDR3: CASSLTGTTRYEQYF. The CDR3 region has the DNA TGTGCCAGCAGTTTGACAGGGACCACCCGCTACGAGCAGTACTTC.

In this sample, this clone turned up once. This chain joins TRBV7-2 and TRBJ2-7; 10 nucleotides align to TRBD2. CDR1 SGHTA and CDR2 FQGNSA come from the germline V gene. This CDR3 has 16 residues. V trimming: 0 bases; J trimming: 2 bases; junction bases outside the gene matches: 4. Written as DNA, the CDR3 is TGTGCCAGCAGCTTAGCAGTAGCGGGGGGAACCTACGAGCAGTACTTC. It specifies CASSLAVAGGTYEQYF.

The chain has TRBV6-6 and TRBJ2-3, with D perhaps TRBD1 (6 bases). V lost 4 bases and J 3 bases, leaving 17 bases between the germline ends. Germline V lookup: CDR1 MNHNY, CDR2 SVGAGI (reference sequence). This CDR3 region has 16 residues. The CDR3: CASSFPTRGGTDTQYF. The CDR3 nucleotides are TGTGCCAGCAGTTTTCCTACCCGAGGGGGTACAGATACGCAGTATTTT.

With regard to this clone: Other nucleotide sequences in the sample specify the same CDR3. The chain recombines TRBV18 with TRBJ1-2; 9 positions match TRBD1. Germline loops: CDR1 KGHSH, CDR2 LQKENI. V lost 4 bases to trimming and J lost 2 bases; unmatched junction nucleotides: 2. This CDR3 has 14 amino acids. The chain's CDR3 is CASSLDRGNYGYTF. CDR3 DNA sequence: TGTGCCAGCTCACTAGACAGGGGGAACTATGGCTACACCTTC.

CDR3 loop: CASSQDFPGGNTEAFF. The CDR3 bases are TGCGCCAGCAGCCAAGATTTCCCAGGGGGGAACACTGAAGCTTTCTTT. The V and J genes are TRBV4-1 and TRBJ1-1; 7 bases are a match to TRBD1. The germline V gene has CDR1 MGHRA and CDR2 YSYEKL. This CDR3 spans 16 amino acids. Unmatched junction bases numbered 5, after V lost 0 bases and J lost 1 base.